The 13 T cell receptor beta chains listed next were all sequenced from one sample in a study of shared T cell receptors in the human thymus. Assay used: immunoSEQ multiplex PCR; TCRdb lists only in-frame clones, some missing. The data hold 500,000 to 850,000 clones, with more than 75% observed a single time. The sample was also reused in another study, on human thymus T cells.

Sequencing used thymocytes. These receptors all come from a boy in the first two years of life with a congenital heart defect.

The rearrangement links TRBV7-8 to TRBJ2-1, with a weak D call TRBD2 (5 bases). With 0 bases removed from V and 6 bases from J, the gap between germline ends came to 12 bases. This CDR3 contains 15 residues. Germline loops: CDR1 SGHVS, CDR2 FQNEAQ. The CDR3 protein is CASSLAHGGSNEQFF. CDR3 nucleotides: TGTGCCAGCAGCTTAGCGCACGGAGGATCCAATGAGCAGTTCTTC.

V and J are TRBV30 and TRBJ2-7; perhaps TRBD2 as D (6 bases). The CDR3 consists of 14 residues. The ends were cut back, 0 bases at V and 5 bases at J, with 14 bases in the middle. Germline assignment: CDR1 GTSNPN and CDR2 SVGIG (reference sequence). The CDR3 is CAWSVRLVGHEQYF. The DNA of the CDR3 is TGTGCCTGGAGTGTACGACTAGTGGGGCACGAGCAGTACTTC.

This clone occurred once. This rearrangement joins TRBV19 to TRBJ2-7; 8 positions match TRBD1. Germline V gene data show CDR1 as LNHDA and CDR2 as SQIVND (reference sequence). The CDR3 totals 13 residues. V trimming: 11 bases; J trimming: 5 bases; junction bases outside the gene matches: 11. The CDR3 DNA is TGTGCCTCAGGACCAGGGGGCATCAACGAGCAGTACTTC. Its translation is CASGPGGINEQYF.

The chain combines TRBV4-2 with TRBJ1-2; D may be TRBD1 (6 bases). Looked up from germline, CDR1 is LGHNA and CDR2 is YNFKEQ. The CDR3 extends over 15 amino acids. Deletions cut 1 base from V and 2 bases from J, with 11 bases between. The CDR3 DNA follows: TGTGCCAGCAGCCAAGTCGCAGGGGAGAACTATGGCTACACCTTC. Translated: CASSQVAGENYGYTF.

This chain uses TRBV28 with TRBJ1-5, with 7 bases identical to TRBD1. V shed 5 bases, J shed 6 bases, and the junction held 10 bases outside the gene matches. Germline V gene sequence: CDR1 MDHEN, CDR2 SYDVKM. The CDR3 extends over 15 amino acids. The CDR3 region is CASSLRDRDIQPQHF. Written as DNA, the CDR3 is TGTGCCAGCAGTCTCCGGGACAGAGATATTCAGCCCCAGCATTTT.

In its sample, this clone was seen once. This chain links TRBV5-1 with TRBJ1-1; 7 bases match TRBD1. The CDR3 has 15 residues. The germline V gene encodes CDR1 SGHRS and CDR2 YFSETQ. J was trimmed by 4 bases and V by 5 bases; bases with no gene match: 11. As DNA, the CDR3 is TGCGCCAGCAGGGAGATGACAGGGATGGGCACTGAAGCTTTCTTT. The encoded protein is CASREMTGMGTEAFF.

CDR3 DNA: TGTGCCAGCAGTGGGCGGAGCGGGACATCCCTAAAAAATGAGCAGTTCTTC. Encoded protein: CASSGRSGTSLKNEQFF. The genes are TRBV5-6 and TRBJ2-1; TRBD2 might be the D (7 bases). Deletions cut 5 bases from V and 7 bases from J, with 25 bases between. Germline CDR1 and CDR2: SGHDT and YYEEEE. The CDR3 covers 17 residues. Full variable domain (remainder filled in from reference TRBV5-6 and TRBJ2-1): DAGVTQSPTHLIKTRGQQVTLRCSPKSGHDTVSWYQQALGQGPQFIFQYYEEEERQRGNFPDRFSGHQFPNYSSELNVNALLLGDSALYLCASSGRSGTSLKNEQFFGPGTRLTVL.

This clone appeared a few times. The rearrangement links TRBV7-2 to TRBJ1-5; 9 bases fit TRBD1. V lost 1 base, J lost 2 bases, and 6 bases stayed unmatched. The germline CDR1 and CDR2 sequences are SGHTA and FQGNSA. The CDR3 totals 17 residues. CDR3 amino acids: CASSLVSGQGRNQPQHF. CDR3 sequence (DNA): TGTGCCAGCAGCTTAGTCTCGGGACAGGGTCGCAATCAGCCCCAGCATTTT.

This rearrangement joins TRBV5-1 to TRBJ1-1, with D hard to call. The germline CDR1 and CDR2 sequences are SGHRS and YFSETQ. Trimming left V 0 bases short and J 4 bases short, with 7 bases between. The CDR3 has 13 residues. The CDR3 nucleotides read TGCGCCAGCAGCTTGGTGGGAGTCACTGAAGCTTTCTTT. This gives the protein CASSLVGVTEAFF.

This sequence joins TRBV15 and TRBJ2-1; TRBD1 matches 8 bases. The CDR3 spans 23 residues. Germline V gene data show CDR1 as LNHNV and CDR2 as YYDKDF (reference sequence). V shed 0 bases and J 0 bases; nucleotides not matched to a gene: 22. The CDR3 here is CATSRDVHHRGRKGDSSYNEQFF. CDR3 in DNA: TGTGCCACCAGCAGAGACGTCCACCACAGGGGGAGAAAGGGGGATAGCTCCTACAATGAGCAGTTCTTC.

The CDR3 loop is CASRPRGKVRGNTIYF. The CDR3 nucleotides are TGTGCCAGCAGACCCCGGGGGAAGGTGCGTGGAAACACCATATATTTT. J is TRBJ1-3 and V is TRBV7-2, with D possibly being TRBD1 (5 bases). V shed 6 bases and J shed 3 bases, with 18 bases lying between them. This CDR3 spans 16 amino acids. Germline assignment: CDR1 SGHTA and CDR2 FQGNSA. The entire variable domain, with the rest obtained from reference TRBV7-2 and TRBJ1-3, is as follows: GAGVSQSPSNKVTEKGKDVELRCDPISGHTALYWYRQSLGQGLEFLIYFQGNSAPDKSGLPSDRFSAERTGGSVSTLTIQRTQQEDSAVYLCASRPRGKVRGNTIYFGEGSWLTVV.

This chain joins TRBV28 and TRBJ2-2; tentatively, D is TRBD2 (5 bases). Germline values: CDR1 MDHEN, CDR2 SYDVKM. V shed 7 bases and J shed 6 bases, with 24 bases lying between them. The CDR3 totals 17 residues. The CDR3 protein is CASMAGGSNRVAGELFF. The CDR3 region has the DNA TGTGCCAGCATGGCGGGTGGATCGAATCGGGTGGCCGGGGAGCTGTTTTTT.

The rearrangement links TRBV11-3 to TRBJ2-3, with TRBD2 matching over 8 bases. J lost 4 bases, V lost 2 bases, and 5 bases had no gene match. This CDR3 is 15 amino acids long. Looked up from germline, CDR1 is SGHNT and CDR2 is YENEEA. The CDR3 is CASSLLSGGADTQYF. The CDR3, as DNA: TGTGCCAGCAGCTTACTGAGCGGGGGTGCAGATACGCAGTATTTT.